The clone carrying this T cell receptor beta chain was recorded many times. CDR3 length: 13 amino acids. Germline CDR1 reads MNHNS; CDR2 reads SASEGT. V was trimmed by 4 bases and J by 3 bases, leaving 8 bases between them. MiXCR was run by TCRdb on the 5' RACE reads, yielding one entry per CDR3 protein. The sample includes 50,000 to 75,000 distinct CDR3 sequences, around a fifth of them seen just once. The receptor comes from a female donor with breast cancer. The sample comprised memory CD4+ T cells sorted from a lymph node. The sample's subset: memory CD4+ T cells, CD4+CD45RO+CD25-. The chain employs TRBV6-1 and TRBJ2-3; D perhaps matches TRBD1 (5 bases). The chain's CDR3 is CASSGGMTDTQYF. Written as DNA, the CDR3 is TGTGCCAGCAGTGGGGGCATGACAGATACGCAGTATTTT.